This TCR beta chain derives from a study of brain T cells in children with intractable seizures. CDR3 length: 14 amino acids. Germline V gives CDR1 KGHDR, CDR2 SFDVKD. The ends were cut back, 5 bases at V and 4 bases at J, with 10 bases in the middle. Sequencing was limited to surgery cases with top T cell transcript signatures in brain tissue. Sequenced by immunoSEQ multiplex PCR; TCRdb stores in-frame clones only, minus some. The data show about 76,000 clones, with approximately 94% seen just once and roughly 1.5% held by the top ten. In its sample, this clone was seen once. The genes are TRBV24-1 and TRBJ2-2; weak D call: TRBD1 (5 bases). The source is a boy under two years old with tuberous sclerosis and intractable seizures. Sequenced here: peripheral blood, sampled at surgery. This CDR3 is CATSGGGITGELFF. The CDR3, as DNA: TGTGCCACCAGTGGGGGCGGCATCACCGGGGAGCTGTTTTTT.